The clone carrying this T cell receptor beta chain is a singleton in its sample. CDR1 is SGDLS and CDR2 is YYNGEE in the germline V gene. Losses at the gene ends were 3 bases for V and 8 bases for J; bases not matched to a gene: 11. CDR3 length equals 15 residues. Sequenced by immunoSEQ multiplex PCR; TCRdb stores in-frame clones only, minus some. The sample shows about 30,000 clones, roughly 76% of them seen only once. The source of the sample is a study of PD-L1 blockade in urothelial cancer. The source is a man in his fifties or sixties with urothelial cancer. Sequenced material: PBMCs, taken around atezolizumab (anti-PD-L1) treatment. The chain combines TRBV9 with TRBJ2-1; 7 positions agree with TRBD2. The CDR3 loop is CASSGGPRGFYEQFF. CDR3 coding DNA: TGTGCCAGCAGCGGGGGACCGCGGGGGTTTTATGAGCAGTTCTTC.